This T cell receptor beta chain was sequenced in a study of cytomegalovirus exposure and HLA in healthy donors. Study-wide findings and caveats: More clonal expansion characterized HLA-associated TCR beta chains than equally common others in a later analysis.

The PCR ran on 60 Vbeta and 13 Jbeta primers. The data were produced by immunoSEQ multiplex PCR, yet TCRdb's version contains in-frame clones alone and is incomplete. The data hold 100,000 to 150,000 clones, with around 82% observed a single time. Donors counted as nominally healthy when sampled, yet unrecorded immune exposures were likely. On this clone itself: Its antigen is unidentified. The junction and the germline gene differ at one end; a read error may be behind it.

Germline V CDR1 and CDR2: SSHAT, FNYEAQ (reference sequence). This CDR3 spans 18 amino acids. The gene calls are TRBV7-7 and TRBJ2-7; 8 nucleotides align to TRBD1. Sequencing was carried out using PBMCs. This TCR derives from a male donor in good health and CMV-seropositive. CDR3 DNA sequence: TGTGCTAGCAGCTTAGGACAGGGTAGGTTTTTCGGATGCTACGAGCAGTACTTC. Its translation: CASSLGQGRFFGCYEQYF.